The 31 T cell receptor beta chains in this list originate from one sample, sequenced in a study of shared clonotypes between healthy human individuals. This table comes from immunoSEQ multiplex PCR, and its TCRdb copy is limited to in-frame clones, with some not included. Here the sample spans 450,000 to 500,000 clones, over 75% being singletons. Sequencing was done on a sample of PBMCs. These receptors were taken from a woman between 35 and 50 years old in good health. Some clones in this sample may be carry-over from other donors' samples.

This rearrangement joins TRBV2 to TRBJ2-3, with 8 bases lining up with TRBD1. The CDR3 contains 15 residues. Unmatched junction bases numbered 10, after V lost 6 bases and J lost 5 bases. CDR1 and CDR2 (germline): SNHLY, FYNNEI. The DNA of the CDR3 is TGTGCCAGCAGCCCTGGACAGGGATCGGGAGATACGCAGTATTTT. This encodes CASSPGQGSGDTQYF. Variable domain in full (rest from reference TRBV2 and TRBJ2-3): EPEVTQTPSHQVTQMGQEVILRCVPISNHLYFYWYRQILGQKVEFLVSFYNNEISEKSEIFDDQFSVERPDGSNFTLKIRSTKLEDSAMYFCASSPGQGSGDTQYFGPGTRLTVL.

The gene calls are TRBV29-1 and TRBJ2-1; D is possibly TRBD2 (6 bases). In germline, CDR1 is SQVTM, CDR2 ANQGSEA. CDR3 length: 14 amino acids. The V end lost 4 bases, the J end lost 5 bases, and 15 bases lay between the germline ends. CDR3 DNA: TGCAGCGTTGCTGAGCGGGCCTGGGACAATGAGCAGTTCTTC. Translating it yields CSVAERAWDNEQFF.

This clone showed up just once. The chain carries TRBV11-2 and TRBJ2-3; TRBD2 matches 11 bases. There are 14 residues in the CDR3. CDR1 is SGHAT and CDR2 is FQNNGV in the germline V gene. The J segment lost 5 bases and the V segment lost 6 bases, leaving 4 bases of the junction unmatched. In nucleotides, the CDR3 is TGTGCCAGCAGTAGACTAGCGGGAATAGATACGCAGTATTTT. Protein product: CASSRLAGIDTQYF.

The CDR3 is CAWSVPTASSYEQYF. The CDR3 DNA sequence: TGTGCCTGGAGTGTACCGACGGCGAGCTCCTACGAGCAGTACTTC. The genes are TRBV30 and TRBJ2-7; D remains ambiguous. Looked up from germline, CDR1 is GTSNPN and CDR2 is SVGIG (reference sequence). CDR3 length: 15 amino acids. V was shortened by 0 bases and J by 0 bases, with 12 bases between the two germline ends.

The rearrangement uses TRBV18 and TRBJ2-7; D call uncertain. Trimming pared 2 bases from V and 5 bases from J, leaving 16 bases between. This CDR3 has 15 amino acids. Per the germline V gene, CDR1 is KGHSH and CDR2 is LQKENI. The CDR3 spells CASSPLTGLYDEQYF. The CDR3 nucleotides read TGTGCCAGCTCACCATTGACGGGTCTATACGACGAGCAGTACTTC.

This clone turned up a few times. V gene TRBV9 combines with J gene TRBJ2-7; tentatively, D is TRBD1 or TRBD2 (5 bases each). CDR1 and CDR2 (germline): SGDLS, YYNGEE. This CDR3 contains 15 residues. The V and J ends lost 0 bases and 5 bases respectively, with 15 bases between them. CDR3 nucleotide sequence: TGTGCCAGCAGCGTAGGTCCCCGAGGGGATGACGAGCAGTACTTC. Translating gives CASSVGPRGDDEQYF.

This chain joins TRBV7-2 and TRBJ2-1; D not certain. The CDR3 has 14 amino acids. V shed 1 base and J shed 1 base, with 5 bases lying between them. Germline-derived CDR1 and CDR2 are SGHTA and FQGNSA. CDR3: CASSLGGSYNEQFF. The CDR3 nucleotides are TGTGCCAGCAGCTTAGGTGGGTCCTACAATGAGCAGTTCTTC.

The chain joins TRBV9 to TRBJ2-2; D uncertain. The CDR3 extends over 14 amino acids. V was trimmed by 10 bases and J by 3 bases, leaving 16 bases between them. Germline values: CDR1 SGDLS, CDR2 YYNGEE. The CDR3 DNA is TGTGCCGGCGCCCGTGGGGTAGACACCGGGGAGCTGTTTTTT. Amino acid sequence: CAGARGVDTGELFF.

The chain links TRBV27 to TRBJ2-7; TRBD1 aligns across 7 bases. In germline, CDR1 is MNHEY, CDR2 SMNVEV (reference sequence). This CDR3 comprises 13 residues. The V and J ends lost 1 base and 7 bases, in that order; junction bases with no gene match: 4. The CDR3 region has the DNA TGTGCCAGCAGTTTATACAGGGGCTTGGAGCAGTACTTC. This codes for CASSLYRGLEQYF.

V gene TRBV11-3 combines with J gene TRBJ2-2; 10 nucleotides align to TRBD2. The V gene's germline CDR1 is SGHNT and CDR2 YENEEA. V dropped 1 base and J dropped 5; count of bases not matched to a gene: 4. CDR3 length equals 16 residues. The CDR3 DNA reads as TGTGCCAGCAGCTTAGTAGCGGGAGGATTAACCGGGGAGCTGTTTTTT. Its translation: CASSLVAGGLTGELFF.

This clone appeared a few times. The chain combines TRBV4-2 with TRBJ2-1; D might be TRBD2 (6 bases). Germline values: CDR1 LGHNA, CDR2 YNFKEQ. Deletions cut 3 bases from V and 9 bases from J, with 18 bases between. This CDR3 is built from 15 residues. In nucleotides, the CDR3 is TGTGCCAGCAGCCAGGGCCGGGACTCATTTAGTGAGCAGTTCTTC. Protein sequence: CASSQGRDSFSEQFF.

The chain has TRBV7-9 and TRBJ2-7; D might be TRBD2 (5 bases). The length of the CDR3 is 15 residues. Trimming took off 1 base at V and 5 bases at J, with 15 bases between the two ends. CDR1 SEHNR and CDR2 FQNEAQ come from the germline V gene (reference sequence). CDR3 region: CASSLDGRLGDEQYF. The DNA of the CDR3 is TGTGCCAGCAGCTTAGATGGCAGGCTCGGGGACGAGCAGTACTTC.

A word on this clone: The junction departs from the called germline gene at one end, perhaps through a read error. CDR3 bases: TGTGCCAGCAGTTTAGTCTTAAGAAACACTGAAGCTTTCTTT. Protein product: CASSLVLRNTEAFF. The chain joins TRBV11-2 to TRBJ1-1; D is unresolved. Germline V gene lookup returns CDR1 SGHAT and CDR2 FQNNGV. This CDR3 comprises 14 residues.

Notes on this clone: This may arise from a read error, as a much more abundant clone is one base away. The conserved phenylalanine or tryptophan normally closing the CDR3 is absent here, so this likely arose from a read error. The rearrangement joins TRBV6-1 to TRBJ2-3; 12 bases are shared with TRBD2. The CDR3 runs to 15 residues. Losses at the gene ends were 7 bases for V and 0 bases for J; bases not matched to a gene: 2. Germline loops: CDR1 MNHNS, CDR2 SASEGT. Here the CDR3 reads CASTLAGGSTDTQYL. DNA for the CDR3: TGTGCCAGCACTCTAGCGGGAGGGAGCACAGATACGCAGTATCTT.

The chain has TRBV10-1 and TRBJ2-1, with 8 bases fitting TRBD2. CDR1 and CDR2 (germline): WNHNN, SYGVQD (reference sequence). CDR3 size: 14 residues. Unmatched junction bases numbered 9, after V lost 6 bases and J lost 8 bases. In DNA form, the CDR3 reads TGCGCCAGCAGCCCAGGACTAGCATACGATGAGCAGTTCTTC. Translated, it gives CASSPGLAYDEQFF.

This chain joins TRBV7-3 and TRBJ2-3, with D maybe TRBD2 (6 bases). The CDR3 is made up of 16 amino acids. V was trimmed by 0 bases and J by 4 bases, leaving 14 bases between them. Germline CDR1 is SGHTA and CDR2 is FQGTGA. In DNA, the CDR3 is TGTGCCAGCAGCTTAACCTGGACTAACAGAGCAGATACGCAGTATTTT. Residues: CASSLTWTNRADTQYF. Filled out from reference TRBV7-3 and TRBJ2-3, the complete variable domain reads GAGVSQTPSNKVTEKGKYVELRCDPISGHTALYWYRQSLGQGPEFLIYFQGTGAADDSGLPNDRFFAVRPEGSVSTLKIQRTERGDSAVYLCASSLTWTNRADTQYFGPGTRLTVL.

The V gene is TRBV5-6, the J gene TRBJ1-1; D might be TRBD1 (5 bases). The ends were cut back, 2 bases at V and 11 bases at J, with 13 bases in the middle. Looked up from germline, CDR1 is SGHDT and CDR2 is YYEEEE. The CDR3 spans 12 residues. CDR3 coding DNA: TGTGCCAGCAGCTTTGGGGGGTTCGGGGCTTTCTTT. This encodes CASSFGGFGAFF.

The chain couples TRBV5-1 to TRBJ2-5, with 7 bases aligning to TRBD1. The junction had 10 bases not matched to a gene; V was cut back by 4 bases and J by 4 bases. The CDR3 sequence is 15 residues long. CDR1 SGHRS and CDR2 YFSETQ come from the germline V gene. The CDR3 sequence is CASSPSLRGRETQYF. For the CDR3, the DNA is TGCGCCAGCAGCCCCTCTCTAAGGGGGCGAGAGACCCAGTACTTC. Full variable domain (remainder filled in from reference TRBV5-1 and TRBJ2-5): KAGVTQTPRYLIKTRGQQVTLSCSPISGHRSVSWYQQTPGQGLQFLFEYFSETQRNKGNFPGRFSGRQFSNSRSEMNVSTLELGDSALYLCASSPSLRGRETQYFGPGTRLLVL.

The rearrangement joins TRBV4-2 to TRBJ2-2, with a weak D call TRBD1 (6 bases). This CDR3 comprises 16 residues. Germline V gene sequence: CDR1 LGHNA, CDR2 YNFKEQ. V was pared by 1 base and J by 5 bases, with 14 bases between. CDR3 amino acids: CASSQGQGTLTGELFF. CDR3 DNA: TGTGCCAGCAGCCAAGGGCAGGGGACCCTGACCGGGGAGCTGTTTTTT.

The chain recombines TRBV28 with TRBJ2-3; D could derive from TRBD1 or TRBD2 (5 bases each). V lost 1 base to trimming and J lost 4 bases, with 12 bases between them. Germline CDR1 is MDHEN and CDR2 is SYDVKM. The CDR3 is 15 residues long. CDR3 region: CASSLSAEGADTQYF. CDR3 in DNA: TGTGCCAGCAGTTTATCAGCGGAAGGGGCAGATACGCAGTATTTT.

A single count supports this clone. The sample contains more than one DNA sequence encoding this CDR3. This CDR3 reads CASSPGTDTQYF. The CDR3, as DNA: TGTGCCAGCTCACCGGGGACAGATACGCAGTATTTT. The V and J genes are TRBV18 and TRBJ2-3, with unresolved D. V lost 3 bases, J lost 3 bases, and 4 bases lay in between. The CDR3 has 12 residues. CDR1 KGHSH and CDR2 LQKENI come from the germline V gene. Full variable domain (remainder filled in from reference TRBV18 and TRBJ2-3): NAGVMQNPRHLVRRRGQEARLRCSPMKGHSHVYWYRQLPEEGLKFMVYLQKENIIDESGMPKERFSAEFPKEGPSILRIQQVVRGDSAAYFCASSPGTDTQYFGPGTRLTVL.

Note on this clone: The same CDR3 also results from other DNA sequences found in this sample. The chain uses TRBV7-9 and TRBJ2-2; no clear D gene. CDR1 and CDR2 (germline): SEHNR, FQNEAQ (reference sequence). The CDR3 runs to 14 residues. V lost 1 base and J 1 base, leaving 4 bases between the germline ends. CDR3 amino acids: CASSLGQNTGELFF. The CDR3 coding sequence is TGTGCCAGCAGCTTAGGGCAGAACACCGGGGAGCTGTTTTTT.

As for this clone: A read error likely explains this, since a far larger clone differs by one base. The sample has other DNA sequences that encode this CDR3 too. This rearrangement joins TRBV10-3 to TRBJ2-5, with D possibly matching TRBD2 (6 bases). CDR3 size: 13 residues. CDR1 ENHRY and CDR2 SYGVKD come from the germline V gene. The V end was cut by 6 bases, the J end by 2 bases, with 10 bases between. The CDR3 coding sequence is TGTGCCATCAGCGGGGGTCCACAAGAGACCCAGTACTTC. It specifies CAISGGPQETQYF.

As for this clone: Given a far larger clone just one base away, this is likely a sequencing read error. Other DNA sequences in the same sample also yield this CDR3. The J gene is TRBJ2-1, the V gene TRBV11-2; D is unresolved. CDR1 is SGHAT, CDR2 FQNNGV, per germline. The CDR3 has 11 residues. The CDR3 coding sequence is TGTGCTAGCAGCGCCTACAATGAGCAGTTCTTC. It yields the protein CASSAYNEQFF.

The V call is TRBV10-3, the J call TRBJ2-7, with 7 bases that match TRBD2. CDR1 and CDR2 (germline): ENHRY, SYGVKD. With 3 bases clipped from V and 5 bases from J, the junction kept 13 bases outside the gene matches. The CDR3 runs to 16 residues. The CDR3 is CAISEGRGLDLHEQYF. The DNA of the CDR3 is TGTGCCATCAGTGAAGGCCGTGGACTAGACTTACACGAGCAGTACTTC.

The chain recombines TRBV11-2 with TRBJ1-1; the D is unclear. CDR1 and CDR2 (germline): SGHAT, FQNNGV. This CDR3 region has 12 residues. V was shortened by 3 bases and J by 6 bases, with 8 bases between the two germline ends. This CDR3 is CASSFGESEAFF. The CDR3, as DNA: TGTGCCAGCAGCTTTGGGGAGTCTGAAGCTTTCTTT. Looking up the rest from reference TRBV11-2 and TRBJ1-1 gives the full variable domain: EAGVAQSPRYKIIEKRQSVAFWCNPISGHATLYWYQQILGQGPKLLIQFQNNGVVDDSQLPKDRFSAERLKGVDSTLKIQPAKLEDSAVYLCASSFGESEAFFGQGTRLTVV.

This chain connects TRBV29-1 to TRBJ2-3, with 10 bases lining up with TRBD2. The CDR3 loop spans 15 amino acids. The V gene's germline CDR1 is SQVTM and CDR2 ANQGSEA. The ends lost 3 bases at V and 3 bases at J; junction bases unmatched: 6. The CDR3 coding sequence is TGCAGCGTTGAGTACTTAGCGGGAGGAACAGATACGCAGTATTTT. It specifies CSVEYLAGGTDTQYF.

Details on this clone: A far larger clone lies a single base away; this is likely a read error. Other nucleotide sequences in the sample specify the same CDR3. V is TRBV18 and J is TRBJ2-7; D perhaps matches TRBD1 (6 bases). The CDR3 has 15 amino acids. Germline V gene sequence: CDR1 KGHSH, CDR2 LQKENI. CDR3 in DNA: TGTGCCAGCTCACCACGACCACAGGGAGACTACGAGCAGTACTTT. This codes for CASSPRPQGDYEQYF.

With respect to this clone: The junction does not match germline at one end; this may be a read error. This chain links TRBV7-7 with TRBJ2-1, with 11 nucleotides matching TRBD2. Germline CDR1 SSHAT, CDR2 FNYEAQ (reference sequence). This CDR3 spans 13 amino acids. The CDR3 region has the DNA TGTGCTAGCAGCTTAGCGGGGGGGGATGAGCAGTTCTTC. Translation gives CASSLAGGDEQFF.

CDR3 sequence: CASSAGLQETQYF. The DNA for the CDR3 is TGTGCCAGCAGTGCGGGTTTACAAGAGACCCAGTACTTC. The V and J genes are TRBV6-1 and TRBJ2-5; D unresolved. The CDR3 is 13 amino acids. Germline lookup yields CDR1 MNHNS and CDR2 SASEGT. V was shortened by 4 bases and J by 2 bases, with 8 bases between the two germline ends.

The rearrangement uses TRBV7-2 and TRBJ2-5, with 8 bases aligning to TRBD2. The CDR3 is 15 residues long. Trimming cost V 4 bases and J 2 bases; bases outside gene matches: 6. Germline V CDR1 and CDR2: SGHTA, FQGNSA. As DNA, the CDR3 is TGTGCCAGCAGCTCGCGGGCGGGAGGACAAGAGACCCAGTACTTC. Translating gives CASSSRAGGQETQYF.